A selection of T cell receptor beta chains follows, all from one sample in a study of long-term antiretroviral therapy in people with HIV. This table comes from immunoSEQ multiplex PCR, and its TCRdb copy is limited to in-frame clones, with some not included. The data contain 35,000 or so clones, approximately 94% of them singletons. The source material was unsorted PBMCs, sampled 4.1 years after starting antiretroviral therapy. These receptors were collected from a woman between 45 and 60 years old with HIV. Each CDR3 is given with its conserved first and last residue. D genes are given only for firm matches. Size tells how often a clone was seen (once, few, many) or the class of an expanded clone, and some rows leave it out.

>TRBV7-2|once|.|TRBJ2-2
CASSFRGFTGELFF
TGTGCCAGCAGCTTCCGGGGTTTCACCGGGGAGCTGTTTTTT
>TRBV6-6|.|.|TRBJ2-7
CASSYGIYEQYF
TGTGCCAGCAGTTACGGGATCTACGAGCAGTACTTC
>TRBV7-9|.|.|TRBJ1-3
CASSSIRGRPGNTIYF
TGTGCCAGCAGCTCAATCCGGGGGCGGCCTGGAAACACCATATATTTT
>TRBV14|.|.|TRBJ2-7
CASSHLAKQYF
TGTGCCAGCAGCCACCTCGCTAAGCAGTACTTC
>TRBV27|.|.|TRBJ1-5
CASSEYWANQPQHF
TGTGCCAGCAGTGAGTACTGGGCGAATCAGCCCCAGCATTTT
>TRBV10-3|once|TRBD1|TRBJ1-5
CAISVEGAGQPQHF
TGTGCCATCAGTGTAGAGGGGGCTGGACAGCCCCAGCATTTT
>TRBV4-3|.|TRBD2|TRBJ2-1
CASSQEGRANEQFF
TGCGCCAGCAGCCAAGAGGGGAGGGCAAATGAGCAGTTCTTC
>TRBV5-1|.|TRBD2|TRBJ2-7
CASRPLAENSYEQYF
TGCGCCAGCAGGCCCCTAGCGGAAAACTCCTACGAGCAGTACTTC
>TRBV30|once|.|TRBJ2-2
CAWSVQGGTGELFF
TGTGCCTGGAGTGTACAAGGTGGGACCGGGGAGCTGTTTTTT
>TRBV6-5|.|.|TRBJ2-7
CASSPGDISSYEQYF
TGTGCCAGCAGTCCTGGGGACATTTCTTCCTACGAGCAGTACTTC
>TRBV7-9|.|TRBD2|TRBJ2-3
CASRYSGVVADTQYF
TGTGCCAGCAGATATAGCGGGGTAGTCGCAGATACGCAGTATTTT
>TRBV7-9|.|TRBD1|TRBJ2-7
CASSGDRGPYEQYF
TGTGCCAGCAGCGGAGACAGGGGGCCCTACGAGCAGTACTTC
>TRBV6-1|.|.|TRBJ1-6
CASISSPNSPLHF
TGTGCCAGCATCTCAAGTCCTAATTCACCCCTCCACTTT
>TRBV5-6|.|.|TRBJ2-5
CASSQQLRVETQYF
TGTGCCAGCAGCCAGCAACTTAGAGTGGAGACCCAGTACTTC
>TRBV6-6|.|TRBD1|TRBJ1-5
CASRPGTVHQPQHF
TGTGCCAGCAGGCCCGGGACAGTCCATCAGCCCCAGCATTTT
>TRBV2|.|.|TRBJ1-3
CASSTPPGHPGNTIYF
TGTGCCAGCAGTACGCCCCCGGGACACCCAGGAAACACCATATATTTT
>TRBV19|.|TRBD2|TRBJ2-5
CASSAWTSGDQETQYF
TGTGCCAGTAGTGCCTGGACTAGCGGGGACCAAGAGACCCAGTACTTC
>TRBV10-2|few|.|TRBJ1-1
CASSEPEGAFF
TGCGCCAGCAGTGAGCCCGAGGGAGCTTTCTTT
>TRBV6-6|.|.|TRBJ2-2
CASRGAGTGELFF
TGTGCCAGCCGGGGGGCCGGGACCGGGGAGCTGTTTTTT
>TRBV6-5|.|TRBD2|TRBJ2-5
CASSYPPQREQETQYF
TGTGCCAGCAGTTACCCCCCTCAGCGGGAACAGGAGACCCAGTACTTC
>TRBV4-1|.|TRBD1|TRBJ2-7
CASSQFRAGGGYEQYF
TGCGCCAGCAGCCAATTTAGGGCAGGGGGCGGCTACGAGCAGTACTTC
>TRBV6-6|once|.|TRBJ2-3
CASSYSREAGTQYF
TGTGCCAGCAGTTACTCCCGAGAGGCTGGCACGCAGTATTTT
>TRBV27|.|.|TRBJ1-1
CASSLEGSDTEAFF
TGTGCCAGCAGCTTGGAGGGGAGTGACACTGAAGCTTTCTTT
>TRBV7-3|.|TRBD1|TRBJ2-3
CASSPRGRPTDTQYF
TGTGCCAGCTCCCCCAGGGGGCGACCCACAGATACGCAGTATTTT
>TRBV30|.|TRBD1|TRBJ2-3
CAWSVGQGAARTDTQYF
TGTGCCTGGAGTGTGGGACAGGGGGCGGCCCGCACAGATACGCAGTATTTT
>TRBV27|.|.|TRBJ1-5
CASSLRGGRQPQHF
TGTGCCAGCAGTTTACGGGGAGGTCGGCAGCCCCAGCATTTT